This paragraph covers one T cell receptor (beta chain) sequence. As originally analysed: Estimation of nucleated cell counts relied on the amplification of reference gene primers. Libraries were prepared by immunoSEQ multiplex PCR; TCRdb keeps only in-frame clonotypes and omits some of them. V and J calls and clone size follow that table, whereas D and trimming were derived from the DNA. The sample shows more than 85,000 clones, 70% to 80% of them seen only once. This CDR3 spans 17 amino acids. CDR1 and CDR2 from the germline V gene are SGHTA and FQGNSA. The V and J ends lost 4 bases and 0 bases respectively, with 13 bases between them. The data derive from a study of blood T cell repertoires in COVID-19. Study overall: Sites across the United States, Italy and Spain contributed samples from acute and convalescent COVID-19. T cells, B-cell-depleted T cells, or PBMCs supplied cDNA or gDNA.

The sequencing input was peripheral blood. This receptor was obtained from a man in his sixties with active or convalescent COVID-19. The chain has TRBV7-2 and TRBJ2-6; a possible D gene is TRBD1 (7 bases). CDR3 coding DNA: TGTGCCAGCAGCTCCCAGGGGGGACACTCTGGGGCCAACGTCCTGACTTTC. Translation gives CASSSQGGHSGANVLTF.